This TCR beta chain was identified during a study of CD8+CD57+ T cells in acquired aplastic anemia. Whole-study results and caveats: With respect to CD8+ Simpson's diversity, patients and controls did not differ significantly.

Genomic DNA provided the template from which TCR beta VDJ and CDR3 profiles were obtained. TCRdb re-derived calls from the reads in MiXCR, one entry per CDR3 protein. The data contain about 170,000 distinct CDR3 sequences, 47% of them singletons. This clonotype was counted a few times. What it binds is not known. Only patients with CD8+CD57+ cell expansion on flow cytometry were chosen for sequencing. CDR1 and CDR2 from the germline V gene are MGHDK and SYGVNS. The CDR3 consists of 16 residues. V lost 0 bases to trimming and J lost 7 bases, with 13 bases between them. The receptor was isolated from a human donor with aplastic anemia. The chain couples TRBV25-1 to TRBJ1-6, with TRBD1 as a possible D gene (5 bases). The sample was sorted CD4+, CD8+, or CD8+CD57+ T cells (not recorded which) from PBMCs. The CDR3 reads CASSEYQGRLNSPLHF. In DNA form, the CDR3 reads TGTGCCAGCAGTGAATATCAGGGACGGCTAAATTCACCCCTCCACTTT. Variable domain in full (rest from reference TRBV25-1 and TRBJ1-6): EADIYQTPRYLVIGTGKKITLECSQTMGHDKMYWYQQDPGMELHLIHYSYGVNSTEKGDLSSESTVSRIRTEHFPLTLESARPSHTSQYLCASSEYQGRLNSPLHFGNGTRLTVT.